The next 15 T cell receptor beta chains were all read from a single sample in a study of CD8+CD57+ T cells in acquired aplastic anemia. Investigators profiled TCR beta VDJ and CDR3 from genomic DNA template. Each CDR3 protein gets one entry after TCRdb re-called the reads with MiXCR. The repertoire holds approximately 470,000 distinct CDR3 sequences, with more than 25% as singletons. Sequencing involved patients with CD8+CD57+ cell expansion previously shown by flow cytometry. The sample comprised sorted CD4+, CD8+, or CD8+CD57+ T cells (not recorded which) from PBMCs. These receptors were obtained from a human donor with aplastic anemia.

With regard to this clonotype: The CDR3 ends on some other residue instead of the conserved phenylalanine or tryptophan, so this is likely a read error. The chain joins TRBV9 to TRBJ1-1; the D is unclear. The CDR3 consists of 16 residues. Per the germline V gene, CDR1 is SGDLS and CDR2 is YYNGEE. The CDR3 coding sequence is TGTGCCAGCAGCGACTACCGACAAACCATGAACGCTGAAGCTTTCCTT. This codes for CASSDYRQTMNAEAFL.

This clonotype has a handful of counts. The chain joins TRBV12-3 or TRBV12-4 to TRBJ2-7; D tentatively fits TRBD1 or TRBD2 (5 bases each). The CDR3 spans 15 residues. The V end was cut by 3 bases, the J end by 0 bases, with 12 bases between. As DNA, the CDR3 is TGTGCCAGCAGTTTCCGGGACCCGAGCTCCTACGAGCAGTACTTC. Its translation: CASSFRDPSSYEQYF.

This chain links TRBV10-1 with TRBJ2-5; tentatively, D is TRBD1 (6 bases). The V gene's germline CDR1 is WNHNN and CDR2 SYGVQD (reference sequence). Trimming removed 7 bases from V and 9 bases from J, with 15 bases in between. The CDR3 runs to 12 residues. CDR3 region: CASKAGDNSQYF. CDR3 sequence (DNA): TGCGCCAGCAAAGCAGGGGACAATTCCCAGTACTTC.

This clonotype has ten or more counts. The rearrangement uses TRBV7-3 and TRBJ1-5; 9 bases are a match to TRBD1. Germline V gene sequence: CDR1 SGHTA, CDR2 FQGTGA. The CDR3 length is 17 residues. With 5 bases clipped from V and 4 bases from J, the junction kept 12 bases outside the gene matches. The CDR3 DNA sequence: TGTGCCAGCAGCCGATGGACAGGGGAAACATCTAATCAGCCCCAGCATTTT. This encodes CASSRWTGETSNQPQHF. Full variable domain (outside the CDR3, taken from reference TRBV7-3 and TRBJ1-5): GAGVSQTPSNKVTEKGKYVELRCDPISGHTALYWYRQSLGQGPEFLIYFQGTGAADDSGLPNDRFFAVRPEGSVSTLKIQRTERGDSAVYLCASSRWTGETSNQPQHFGDGTRLSIL.

This sequence joins TRBV19 and TRBJ2-5; the match to TRBD2 covers 14 bases. V was pared by 4 bases and J by 4 bases, with 8 bases of the junction left unmatched. Germline V CDR1 and CDR2: LNHDA, SQIVND (reference sequence). The CDR3 contains 17 residues. The CDR3 protein is CASSRGLAGVPVETQYF. The CDR3 DNA reads TGTGCCAGTAGTAGGGGACTAGCGGGAGTGCCGGTAGAGACCCAGTACTTC.

As regards this clonotype: As the CDR3 is not closed by the conserved phenylalanine or tryptophan, this likely results from a read error. It is unclear where the CDR3 begins or ends on the DNA, so no DNA is shown, and the CDR3 is as TCRdb lists it. V gene TRBV6-1 combines with J gene TRBJ2-7; TRBD2, the table's D call, lacks a check against the DNA. The CDR3 is 14 residues long, counting both termini. CDR1 is MNHNS and CDR2 is SASEGT in the germline V gene. CDR3 sequence reads: CASWSLTSGREGHM.

The V call is TRBV2, the J call TRBJ1-6; D ambiguous. The germline V gene has CDR1 SNHLY and CDR2 FYNNEI. The CDR3 is 13 residues long. The ends were cut back, 8 bases at V and 8 bases at J, with 13 bases in the middle. The CDR3 loop reads CASVADGHSPLHF. The DNA for the CDR3 is TGTGCCAGCGTCGCGGACGGACATTCACCCCTCCACTTT.

This clonotype was found a few times. The genes are TRBV30 and TRBJ1-6; 7 bases agree with TRBD1. Germline V gene data show CDR1 as GTSNPN and CDR2 as SVGIG (reference sequence). V dropped 3 bases and J dropped 13; count of bases not matched to a gene: 9. CDR3 length: 13 residues. CDR3 nucleotide sequence: TGTGCCTGGAGGGCTTCGACAGGGCAGCCCCTCCACTTT. Residues: CAWRASTGQPLHF. Based on the CDR3 plus reference TRBV30 and TRBJ1-6, the full variable domain is SQTIHQWPATLVQPVGSPLSLECTVEGTSNPNLYWYRQAAGRGLQLLFYSVGIGQISSEVPQNLSASRPQDRQFILSSKKLLLSDSGFYLCAWRASTGQPLHFGNGTRLTVT.

In the case of this clonotype: A read error may explain this, as a much larger clone is one base away. The chain uses TRBV7-2 and TRBJ1-5; no reliable D call. CDR1 is SGHTA and CDR2 is FQGNSA in the germline V gene. CDR3 length: 12 residues. Trimming stripped 1 base from V and 8 bases from J, with 6 bases between. The CDR3 DNA is TGTGCCAGCAGCTTAGGATATAAGCCCCAGCATTTT. The encoded protein is CASSLGYKPQHF.

This clonotype was recorded a few times. J is TRBJ2-1 and V is TRBV21-1; the D call of TRBD2 is as the table states it, not checked on the DNA. TRBV21-1 is flagged as a pseudogene. The CDR3 consists of 16 residues. The CDR3, as DNA: TGTGCCAGCAGCACAGGCCCGAGCGGGAGCAACAATGAGCAGTTCTTC. Translating gives CASSTGPSGSNNEQFF.

V is TRBV2 and J is TRBJ1-4, with a weak D call TRBD1 (5 bases). V was trimmed by 7 bases and J by 8 bases, leaving 20 bases between them. The germline V gene encodes CDR1 SNHLY and CDR2 FYNNEI. The CDR3 is 15 residues long. The CDR3 here is CASTPSTGLGEKLFF. In DNA form, the CDR3 reads TGTGCCAGCACCCCATCCACAGGACTTGGGGAAAAACTGTTTTTT.

V is TRBV11-1 and J is TRBJ2-2; 7 positions match TRBD1. Germline V gene lookup returns CDR1 SGHAT and CDR2 FQDESV (reference sequence). The V gene end was trimmed by 5 bases and the J gene end by 2 bases; junction bases not matched to a gene: 5. This CDR3 spans 15 amino acids. This CDR3 reads CASSTGTANTGELFF. The DNA for the CDR3 is TGTGCCAGCAGCACCGGGACAGCTAACACCGGGGAGCTGTTTTTT.

V is TRBV12-3 or TRBV12-4 and J is TRBJ1-1; the D is unclear. The CDR3 totals 13 residues. Trimming pared 3 bases from V and 6 bases from J, leaving 11 bases between. For the CDR3, the DNA is TGTGCCAGCAGTTTCCGGCCCTATCCTGAAGCTTTCTTT. The encoded protein is CASSFRPYPEAFF.

This clonotype has ten or more counts. This sequence joins TRBV20-1 and TRBJ2-7; the D call may be TRBD1 or TRBD2 (5 bases each). The germline V gene encodes CDR1 DFQATT and CDR2 SNEGSKA (reference sequence). The ends were cut back, 5 bases at V and 2 bases at J, with 16 bases in the middle. The CDR3 is 14 amino acids. The CDR3 DNA reads as TGCAGTGCTCCTCGGGACCCCGGGGCCTACGAGCAGTACTTC. Encoded protein: CSAPRDPGAYEQYF.

On this clonotype: The junction departs from germline at one end; a sequencing error may be responsible. This chain joins TRBV24-1 and TRBJ1-2; 8 bases align to TRBD1. This CDR3 has 15 residues. Germline V gene sequence: CDR1 KGHDR, CDR2 SFDVKD. The CDR3 DNA is TGTGCCAGCAGTCCCCGGACAGGGAGAGGCTATGGCTACACCTTC. Amino acids: CASSPRTGRGYGYTF.